Here is one T cell receptor (beta chain) with its context. The clone's antigen remains unknown. Base quality data are lacking; no much larger clone is found one base away. At the junction V is shortened by 0 bases and J by 7 bases; bases outside the gene matches: 15. Sequences LGHNA (CDR1) and YNFKEQ (CDR2) are obtained from the germline V gene. The cysteine opens and the phenylalanine closes a CDR3 of 17 amino acids. Here the CDR3 DNA is all that survives: 51 bases in frame from base 1. The data stem from a study of T cells after yellow fever vaccination (dated by TCRdb to about 2019). Background on the whole study: The SMART-Seq v4 Ultra Low Input RNA kit was used to prepare libraries from fractions with low cell numbers. To track T-cell clones before and after primary and booster YFV17D yellow fever vaccination, bulk TCR alpha and beta repertoires were sequenced longitudinally. Bulk PBMC replicates and cell subsets were isolated from blood drawn at multiple timepoints before and after both primary and secondary immunization. Two healthy male donors, one aged 18 to 29 and one aged 30 to 40 years, made up the cohort. The full study reports these points: A small fraction of clonotypes showed up in both the CD4 and CD8 compartments, probably as a result of convergent recombination. The secondary T-cell response was found to be weaker but faster than the primary response, with a peak reached on day 5 rather than on day 15. Because the study included only two donors, the extent to which the findings can be generalized is limited. Most clones expanded after primary vaccination were re-detected after the booster (almost 98% of CD4 and around 88% of CD8), suggesting broad memory maintenance. FACS-sorted repertoires could contain abundant contaminating clonotypes from the bulk population, so computational filtering was required.

TCR cDNA was synthesized by 5'RACE template switching, through which a universal primer site and unique molecular identifiers were introduced. Priming of cDNA synthesis was performed from both the TCR alpha and TCR beta constant segments. Library amplification used two PCR steps, and the second PCR step added sample barcodes and sequencing adapters. Sequencing of libraries was done on Illumina HiSeq 2500 (2x100 bp) or NovaSeq (2x150 bp). The authors' pipeline ran thus. MIGEC was used to demultiplex reads and collapse the reads into UMI consensus sequences, and MiXCR was used for V(D)J alignment. Using edgeR on replicate PBMC samples, clonotypes were called vaccine-responding if FDR was below 0.01 and the log2 fold change was above 5 up to day 15. CD4 or CD8 identity was assigned to each bulk clonotype according to whether the clonotype was present at higher abundance in the sequenced CD4 repertoire or the sequenced CD8 repertoire. TCRdb reanalyzed the raw reads on its own, using fastp at Q25 for trimming and MiXCR for clone calling, and kept in-frame beta chains. Each entry is one CDR3 protein sequence, shown with its most common DNA and genes. TCRdb, not the authors, supplied the V and J calls. Present in this sample are hundreds of thousands of distinct CDR3 sequences, 8.7% of which were seen just once. Of the sample, approximately 19% falls within the top ten clones.

The treatment or condition label corresponds to: live attenuated yellow fever vaccine strain. At each blood-draw timepoint, two biological replicates of bulk PBMCs were obtained. A standard Ficoll-Paque protocol was used to isolate PBMCs from peripheral blood. TriZol was used to extract RNA from bulk PBMCs, from CD4 and CD8 fractions, and from dextramer-positive and dextramer-negative fractions. This clonotype originated in a man aged 18 to 29 who received the YFV17D yellow fever vaccine. Sequences were derived from PBMCs, sampled on the day of the first yellow fever vaccination. In this chain, TRBV4-2 is recombined with TRBJ2-7; 7 middle bases align to TRBD2. The nucleotides read TGTGCCAGCAGCCAAGATTGGGCCCCTAGCGGTATGGGAGAGCAGTACTTC. It encodes CASSQDWAPSGMGEQYF.